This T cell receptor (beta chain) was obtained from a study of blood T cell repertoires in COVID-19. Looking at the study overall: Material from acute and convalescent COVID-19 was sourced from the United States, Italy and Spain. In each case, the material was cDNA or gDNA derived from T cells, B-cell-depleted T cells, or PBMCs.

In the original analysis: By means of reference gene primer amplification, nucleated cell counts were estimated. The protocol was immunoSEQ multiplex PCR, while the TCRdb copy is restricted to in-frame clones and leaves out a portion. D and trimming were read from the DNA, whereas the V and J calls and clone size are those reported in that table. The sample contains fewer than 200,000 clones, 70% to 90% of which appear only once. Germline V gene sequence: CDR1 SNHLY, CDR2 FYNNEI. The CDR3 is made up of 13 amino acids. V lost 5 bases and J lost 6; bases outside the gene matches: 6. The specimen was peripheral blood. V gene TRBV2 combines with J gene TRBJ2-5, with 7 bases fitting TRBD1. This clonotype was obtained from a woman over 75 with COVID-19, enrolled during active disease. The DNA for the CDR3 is TGTGCCAGCAGTCTCGACAGGGCACAGACCCAGTACTTC. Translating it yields CASSLDRAQTQYF.